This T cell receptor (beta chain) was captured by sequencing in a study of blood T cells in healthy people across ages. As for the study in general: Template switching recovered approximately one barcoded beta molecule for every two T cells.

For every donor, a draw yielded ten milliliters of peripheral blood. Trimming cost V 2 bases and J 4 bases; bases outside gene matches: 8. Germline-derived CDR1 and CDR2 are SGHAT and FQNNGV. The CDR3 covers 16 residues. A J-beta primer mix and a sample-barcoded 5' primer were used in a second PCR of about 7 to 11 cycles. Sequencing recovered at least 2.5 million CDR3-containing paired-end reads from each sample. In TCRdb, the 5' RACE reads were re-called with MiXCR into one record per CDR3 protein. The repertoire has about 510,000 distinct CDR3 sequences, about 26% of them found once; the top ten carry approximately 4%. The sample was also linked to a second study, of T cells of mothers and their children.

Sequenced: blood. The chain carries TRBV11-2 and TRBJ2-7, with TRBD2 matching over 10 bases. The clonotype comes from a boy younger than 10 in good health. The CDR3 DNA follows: TGTGCCAGCAGCTTAAGAGGCCTAGCGGGAGCGTACGAGCAGTACTTC. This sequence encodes CASSLRGLAGAYEQYF.